These T cell receptor beta chains were read from a single sample in a study of long-term antiretroviral therapy in people with HIV. Libraries were prepared by immunoSEQ multiplex PCR; TCRdb keeps only in-frame clonotypes and omits some of them. The data hold tens of thousands of clones, with about 85% observed a single time. Sequenced here: unsorted PBMCs, sampled 1.1 years after starting antiretroviral therapy. These receptors were taken from a man younger than 30 with HIV. The CDR3 runs from the conserved cysteine through the conserved F or W. The order of the fields is D gene, clone size, J gene, V gene, CDR3 protein, CDR3 DNA. D genes are given only for firm matches. Clone sizes are given selectively: once, few, many, or a class where the clone is expanded.

d_gene: -; abundance: -; j_gene: TRBJ1-5; v_gene: TRBV28; CDR3aa: CASSFLGESNQPQHF; CDR3nt: TGTGCCAGCAGTTTTTTAGGGGAGAGCAATCAGCCCCAGCATTTT
d_gene: -; abundance: -; j_gene: TRBJ2-1; v_gene: TRBV11-2; CDR3aa: CASSPNSGDSYNEQFF; CDR3nt: TGTGCCAGCAGCCCTAATAGCGGAGACTCCTACAATGAGCAGTTCTTC
d_gene: -; abundance: -; j_gene: TRBJ2-2; v_gene: TRBV7-3; CDR3aa: CASSLQGGELFF; CDR3nt: TGTGCCAGCAGCTTACAAGGCGGGGAGCTGTTTTTT
d_gene: -; abundance: -; j_gene: TRBJ1-1; v_gene: TRBV4-2; CDR3aa: CASSQDRVNTEAFF; CDR3nt: TGTGCCAGCAGCCAAGACAGGGTGAACACTGAAGCTTTCTTT
d_gene: -; abundance: once; j_gene: TRBJ2-5; v_gene: TRBV6-1; CDR3aa: CASSPGTVGWTQYF; CDR3nt: TGTGCCAGCAGTCCTGGGACGGTTGGTTGGACCCAGTACTTC
d_gene: -; abundance: -; j_gene: TRBJ1-2; v_gene: TRBV13; CDR3aa: CASSLGPGRDGYTF; CDR3nt: TGTGCCAGCAGCTTAGGCCCGGGGAGGGATGGCTACACCTTC
d_gene: -; abundance: -; j_gene: TRBJ2-2; v_gene: TRBV11-3; CDR3aa: CASSLGPGSGELFF; CDR3nt: TGTGCCAGCAGCTTAGGTCCTGGTTCCGGGGAGCTGTTTTTT
d_gene: TRBD2; abundance: -; j_gene: TRBJ2-2; v_gene: TRBV2; CDR3aa: CASSPPGLALTGELFF; CDR3nt: TGTGCCAGCAGTCCTCCGGGACTAGCACTCACCGGGGAGCTGTTTTTT
d_gene: -; abundance: -; j_gene: TRBJ2-6; v_gene: TRBV4-3; CDR3aa: CASSRYRDVSFGANVLTF; CDR3nt: TGCGCCAGCAGCCGATACAGGGACGTAAGCTTTGGGGCCAACGTCCTGACTTTC
d_gene: -; abundance: -; j_gene: TRBJ2-2; v_gene: TRBV7-9; CDR3aa: CASSRSGRGTGELFF; CDR3nt: TGTGCCAGCAGCCGCTCAGGGCGGGGCACCGGGGAGCTGTTTTTT
d_gene: -; abundance: -; j_gene: TRBJ1-2; v_gene: TRBV27; CDR3aa: CASGRNRGGYTF; CDR3nt: TGTGCCAGCGGGCGAAATCGGGGTGGCTACACCTTC
d_gene: -; abundance: -; j_gene: TRBJ2-7; v_gene: TRBV19; CDR3aa: CASSPGVSYEQYF; CDR3nt: TGTGCCAGTAGTCCCGGGGTATCCTACGAGCAGTACTTC
d_gene: -; abundance: -; j_gene: TRBJ1-1; v_gene: TRBV5-1; CDR3aa: CASSLPTVAEAFF; CDR3nt: TGCGCCAGCAGCCTACCGACAGTAGCTGAAGCTTTCTTT
d_gene: -; abundance: -; j_gene: TRBJ1-6; v_gene: TRBV11-2; CDR3aa: CASSKGSGSPLHF; CDR3nt: TGTGCCAGCAGCAAGGGTAGTGGCTCACCCCTCCACTTT
d_gene: -; abundance: -; j_gene: TRBJ2-1; v_gene: TRBV4-1; CDR3aa: CASSQDNEQFF; CDR3nt: TGCGCCAGCAGCCAGGACAATGAGCAGTTCTTC
d_gene: -; abundance: -; j_gene: TRBJ2-7; v_gene: TRBV11-2; CDR3aa: CASSLSSGYEQYF; CDR3nt: TGTGCCAGCAGCTTATCCAGCGGCTACGAGCAGTACTTC
d_gene: TRBD1; abundance: once; j_gene: TRBJ2-7; v_gene: TRBV19; CDR3aa: CASSIGTGDVGYEQYF; CDR3nt: TGTGCCAGTAGTATCGGGACAGGGGACGTGGGCTACGAGCAGTACTTC
d_gene: TRBD1; abundance: -; j_gene: TRBJ2-3; v_gene: TRBV5-4; CDR3aa: CASSTRQGGDTQYF; CDR3nt: TGTGCCAGCAGCACACGACAGGGTGGAGATACGCAGTATTTT
d_gene: TRBD2; abundance: -; j_gene: TRBJ2-3; v_gene: TRBV7-9; CDR3aa: CASASGRAQYF; CDR3nt: TGTGCCAGCGCCAGCGGGAGAGCGCAGTATTTT
d_gene: -; abundance: -; j_gene: TRBJ1-3; v_gene: TRBV5-6; CDR3aa: CASAAQSGNTIYF; CDR3nt: TGTGCCAGCGCAGCCCAGTCTGGAAACACCATATATTTT
d_gene: TRBD1; abundance: once; j_gene: TRBJ2-6; v_gene: TRBV19; CDR3aa: CASSTGWQGVPGANVLTF; CDR3nt: TGTGCCAGTAGTACGGGGTGGCAGGGGGTACCTGGGGCCAACGTCCTGACTTTC
d_gene: TRBD2; abundance: -; j_gene: TRBJ2-4; v_gene: TRBV4-2; CDR3aa: CASSQAGLAGAEAKNIQYF; CDR3nt: TGTGCCAGCAGCCAAGCGGGACTAGCGGGGGCGGAAGCCAAAAACATTCAGTACTTC
d_gene: -; abundance: -; j_gene: TRBJ2-1; v_gene: TRBV7-2; CDR3aa: CASSLTYTTSYNEQFF; CDR3nt: TGTGCCAGCAGCTTAACCTATACGACGTCCTACAATGAGCAGTTCTTC
d_gene: -; abundance: -; j_gene: TRBJ2-7; v_gene: TRBV7-9; CDR3aa: CASSRTDKTYEQYF; CDR3nt: TGTGCCAGCAGCCGGACAGATAAGACCTACGAGCAGTACTTC
d_gene: -; abundance: once; j_gene: TRBJ2-1; v_gene: TRBV6-1; CDR3aa: CASSDYPSAHDEQFF; CDR3nt: TGTGCCAGCAGTGATTACCCATCCGCTCACGATGAGCAGTTCTTC
d_gene: TRBD1; abundance: -; j_gene: TRBJ1-2; v_gene: TRBV2; CDR3aa: CASSTGGHYGYTF; CDR3nt: TGTGCCAGCAGTACAGGGGGCCACTATGGCTACACCTTC
d_gene: -; abundance: -; j_gene: TRBJ1-2; v_gene: TRBV9; CDR3aa: CASSAERQLPRGYTF; CDR3nt: TGTGCCAGCAGCGCCGAACGACAGCTCCCTCGGGGCTACACCTTC
d_gene: -; abundance: -; j_gene: TRBJ2-7; v_gene: TRBV7-2; CDR3aa: CASSLGVAYEQYF; CDR3nt: TGTGCCAGCAGCTTAGGAGTTGCCTACGAGCAGTACTTC
d_gene: -; abundance: -; j_gene: TRBJ1-1; v_gene: TRBV7-9; CDR3aa: CASSLEDQGWSFF; CDR3nt: TGTGCCAGCAGCTTAGAGGATCAGGGGTGGTCTTTCTTT
d_gene: TRBD2; abundance: -; j_gene: TRBJ2-5; v_gene: TRBV18; CDR3aa: CASSPGGWSGGAETQYF; CDR3nt: TGTGCCAGCTCACCGGGAGGATGGAGCGGGGGGGCAGAGACCCAGTACTTC
d_gene: -; abundance: -; j_gene: TRBJ2-4; v_gene: TRBV4-1; CDR3aa: CASSQAIRGNIQYF; CDR3nt: TGCGCCAGCAGCCAGGCGATCCGCGGGAACATTCAGTACTTC
d_gene: -; abundance: few; j_gene: TRBJ2-6; v_gene: TRBV2; CDR3aa: CASEGVWRSGANVLTF; CDR3nt: TGTGCCAGCGAAGGGGTTTGGAGGTCTGGGGCCAACGTCCTGACTTTC
d_gene: -; abundance: -; j_gene: TRBJ2-1; v_gene: TRBV29-1; CDR3aa: CSVERLGNEQFF; CDR3nt: TGCAGCGTTGAAAGGTTAGGCAATGAGCAGTTCTTC